What follows describes a single T cell receptor (beta chain). Its antigen is still unknown. This sample is part of a study of T cell responses to AZD1222 COVID-19 vaccine. Regarding the study as a whole: Only six individuals given AZD1222 were seropositive at baseline. Without day 14 samples, only post-peak T cell repertoires were studied.

Researchers grouped second doses given at about 4 or about 12 weeks into one pool. CDR3 length: 14 residues. Germline V gene sequence: CDR1 SGHRS, CDR2 YFSETQ. Deletions cut 1 base from V and 6 bases from J, with 8 bases between. Clones were read by immunoSEQ multiplex PCR, and TCRdb kept only the in-frame ones, dropping some. This sample yields 150,000 to 250,000 clones, of which 90% to 95% are seen a single time; nearly 3.5% belongs to the top ten. This specimen consisted of peripheral blood, obtained 28 days after the second AZD1222 dose. The gene calls are TRBV5-1 and TRBJ1-6; D gene ambiguous. The receptor's source is an adult who received the AZD1222 COVID-19 vaccine. CDR3 in DNA: TGCGCCAGCAGCTTGCAGGACCCTAATTCACCCCTCCACTTT. This gives the protein CASSLQDPNSPLHF.